These 16 T cell receptor beta chains came from one sample sequenced in a study of Ad26.COV2.S vaccination and SARS-CoV-2 variants. Method: immunoSEQ multiplex PCR; TCRdb's copy keeps in-frame clones and lacks some. This sample has 300,000 to 350,000 clones, with 75% to 90% found just once. Treatment indicated: about 20 received Ad26.COV2.S at low or high dose, single or two shots; 5 received placebo; per-sample allocation not given. Day 63 after the first vaccine or placebo injection was the time point for sampling. Sequencing used peripheral blood, obtained in a trial of Ad26.COV2.S vaccine versus placebo. These receptors were obtained from a person aged 18-60 years who received the Ad26.COV2.S COVID-19 vaccine or a placebo.

The chain employs TRBV14 and TRBJ1-1; the D is unclear. Germline loops: CDR1 SGHDN, CDR2 FVKESK. CDR3 length: 13 amino acids. V dropped 0 bases and J dropped 7 bases, with 9 bases sitting between them. The CDR3 here is CASSQDLGYEAFF. The CDR3 DNA follows: TGTGCCAGCAGCCAAGATCTAGGATATGAAGCTTTCTTT.

The rearrangement links TRBV3-1 (or the pseudogene TRBV3-2) to TRBJ2-1, with 15 bases that match TRBD2. Germline V lookup: CDR1 LGHDT, CDR2 YNNKEL (reference sequence). Unmatched junction bases numbered 0, after V lost 1 base and J lost 8 bases. CDR3 length: 15 residues. This CDR3 is CASSQGTSGGDEQFF. The CDR3 nucleotides read TGTGCCAGCAGCCAAGGGACTAGCGGGGGGGATGAGCAGTTCTTC.

The chain is built from TRBV4-2 and TRBJ1-6, with D uncertain. CDR3 size: 13 residues. With 0 bases removed from V and 11 bases from J, the gap between germline ends came to 8 bases. CDR1 and CDR2 (germline): LGHNA, YNFKEQ. The CDR3: CASSQEREAPLHF. The CDR3 DNA reads TGTGCCAGCAGCCAAGAACGCGAAGCACCCCTCCACTTT.

The V gene is TRBV19, the J gene TRBJ2-5, with D maybe TRBD2 (6 bases). In germline, CDR1 is LNHDA, CDR2 SQIVND (reference sequence). The CDR3 is 14 residues long. V lost 1 base and J 5 bases, leaving 11 bases between the germline ends. This chain's CDR3 is CASSIGAGRETQYF. The DNA for the CDR3 is TGTGCCAGTAGTATAGGAGCAGGGAGGGAGACCCAGTACTTC.

The chain links TRBV11-2 to TRBJ1-2, with D perhaps TRBD1 (5 bases). The V and J ends lost 3 bases and 6 bases respectively, with 14 bases between them. The CDR3 totals 14 residues. Germline lookup yields CDR1 SGHAT and CDR2 FQNNGV. CDR3 nucleotide sequence: TGTGCCAGCAGCTTCCCACTTGTAGGGGATGGCTACACCTTC. This gives the protein CASSFPLVGDGYTF.

The chain joins TRBV5-6 to TRBJ1-5, with D possibly matching TRBD1 (6 bases). V was clipped by 3 bases and J by 15 bases, with 19 bases between them. From germline, CDR1 is SGHDT and CDR2 YYEEEE. CDR3 size: 13 residues. The CDR3 DNA sequence: TGTGCCAGCAGCTCCGCCGGACAGATCCCGGGGCATTTT. It yields the protein CASSSAGQIPGHF.

This chain links TRBV7-8 with TRBJ1-5; 9 bases map to TRBD1. There are 14 residues in the CDR3. The junction had 2 bases not matched to a gene; V was cut back by 5 bases and J by 3 bases. The germline gives CDR1 SGHVS, CDR2 FQNEAQ. The CDR3 nucleotides are TGTGCCAGCAGCACAGGGGGCGTCAATCAGCCCCAGCATTTT. Translation: CASSTGGVNQPQHF.

The V and J genes are TRBV4-2 and TRBJ2-3; D is ambiguous. Germline CDR1 and CDR2: LGHNA and YNFKEQ. This CDR3 contains 15 residues. Between the trimmed V and J ends, which lost 0 bases and 5 bases, there was a span of 12 bases. CDR3 sequence: CASSQDKRSGDTQYF. CDR3 DNA: TGTGCCAGCAGCCAAGATAAACGGAGTGGAGATACGCAGTATTTT.

The rearrangement joins TRBV27 to TRBJ1-1; D is ambiguous. CDR1 and CDR2 (germline): MNHEY, SMNVEV (reference sequence). Trimming removed 0 bases from V and 3 bases from J, with 8 bases in between. This CDR3 contains 14 residues. The CDR3 coding sequence is TGTGCCAGCAGTTTATCCGGTTATGACACTGAAGCTTTCTTT. Protein sequence: CASSLSGYDTEAFF.

The chain links TRBV18 to TRBJ1-1, with D unresolved. Deletions cut 0 bases from V and 3 bases from J, with 11 bases between. Germline loops: CDR1 KGHSH, CDR2 LQKENI. CDR3 length: 15 amino acids. The DNA for the CDR3 is TGTGCCAGCTCACCACCATCCCGGAAAGACACTGAAGCTTTCTTT. It translates to CASSPPSRKDTEAFF.

The chain carries TRBV4-2 and TRBJ2-1, with a tentative D call TRBD2 (5 bases). This CDR3 has 16 amino acids. Trimming shortened V by 1 base and J by 8 bases, and 18 bases separated the two germline ends. Germline assignment: CDR1 LGHNA and CDR2 YNFKEQ. The CDR3 reads CASSQAVIRGIDEQFF. The DNA of the CDR3 is TGTGCCAGCAGCCAAGCGGTTATTCGAGGGATCGATGAGCAGTTCTTC.

This chain joins TRBV7-2 and TRBJ2-3; 11 positions agree with TRBD1. The V gene end was trimmed by 3 bases and the J gene end by 6 bases; junction bases not matched to a gene: 2. CDR3 length: 14 residues. The germline V gene encodes CDR1 SGHTA and CDR2 FQGNSA. The CDR3 nucleotides are TGTGCCAGCAGCTTCGGGACAGGGGGGGATACGCAGTATTTT. This codes for CASSFGTGGDTQYF.

The J gene is TRBJ2-2, the V gene TRBV19, with D maybe TRBD2 (6 bases). CDR3 length: 16 residues. The germline V and J ends were trimmed by 3 bases and 1 base, with 12 bases remaining between them. Germline V CDR1 and CDR2: LNHDA, SQIVND (reference sequence). CDR3 in DNA: TGTGCCAGTAGTATCTGGGACTCAAGGAACACCGGGGAGCTGTTTTTT. This translates into CASSIWDSRNTGELFF.

The chain has TRBV28 and TRBJ1-5, with a tentative D call TRBD1 (6 bases). CDR1 and CDR2 from the germline V gene are MDHEN and SYDVKM. This CDR3 spans 13 amino acids. Trimming removed 6 bases from V and 6 bases from J, with 12 bases in between. As DNA, the CDR3 is TGTGCCAGCAGACAGGGTTCGGGTCAGCCCCAGCATTTT. Translating it yields CASRQGSGQPQHF.

V gene TRBV5-6 combines with J gene TRBJ2-1; no firm D call. This CDR3 has 15 residues. Germline V gene sequence: CDR1 SGHDT, CDR2 YYEEEE. V gave up 4 bases and J gave up 0 bases, with 11 bases separating them. The DNA for the CDR3 is TGTGCCAGCAGCGACGAGGCGTACTCCTACAATGAGCAGTTCTTC. Its translation is CASSDEAYSYNEQFF.

V is TRBV6-6 and J is TRBJ1-4; possibly TRBD1 for D (5 bases). The germline CDR1 and CDR2 sequences are MNHNY and SVGAGI (reference sequence). V was pared by 6 bases and J by 8 bases, with 13 bases between. The length of the CDR3 is 13 residues. The CDR3 nucleotides read TGTGCCAGCAGCAGGGAAAGCTACGAAAAACTGTTTTTT. Protein sequence: CASSRESYEKLFF.